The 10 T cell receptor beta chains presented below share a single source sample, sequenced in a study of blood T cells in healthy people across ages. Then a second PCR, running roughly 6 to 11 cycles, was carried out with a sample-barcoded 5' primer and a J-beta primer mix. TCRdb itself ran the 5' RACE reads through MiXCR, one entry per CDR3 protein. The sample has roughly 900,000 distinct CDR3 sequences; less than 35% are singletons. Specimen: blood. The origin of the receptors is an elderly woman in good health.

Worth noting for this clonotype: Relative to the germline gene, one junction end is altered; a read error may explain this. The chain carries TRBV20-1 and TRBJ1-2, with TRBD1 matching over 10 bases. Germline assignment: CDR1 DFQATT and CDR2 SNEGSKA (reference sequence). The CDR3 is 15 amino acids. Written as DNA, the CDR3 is TGCGGTGCTAGGCGCCGGGACAGGGGACTCTATGGCTACACCTTC. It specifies CGARRRDRGLYGYTF.

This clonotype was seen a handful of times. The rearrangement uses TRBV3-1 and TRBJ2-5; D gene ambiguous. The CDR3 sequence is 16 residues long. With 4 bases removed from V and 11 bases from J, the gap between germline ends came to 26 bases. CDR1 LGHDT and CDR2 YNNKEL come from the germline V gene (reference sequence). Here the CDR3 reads CASSPEWHGPYNEQYF. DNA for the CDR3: TGTGCCAGCAGCCCCGAGTGGCATGGGCCTTACAATGAGCAGTACTTC.

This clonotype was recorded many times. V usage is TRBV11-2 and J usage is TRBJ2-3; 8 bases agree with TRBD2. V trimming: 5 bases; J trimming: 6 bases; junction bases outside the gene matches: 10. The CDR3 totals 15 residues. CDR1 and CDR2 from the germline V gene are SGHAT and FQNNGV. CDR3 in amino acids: CASSRPGLDSDTQYF. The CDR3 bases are TGTGCCAGCAGCAGACCGGGACTAGATTCCGATACGCAGTATTTT.

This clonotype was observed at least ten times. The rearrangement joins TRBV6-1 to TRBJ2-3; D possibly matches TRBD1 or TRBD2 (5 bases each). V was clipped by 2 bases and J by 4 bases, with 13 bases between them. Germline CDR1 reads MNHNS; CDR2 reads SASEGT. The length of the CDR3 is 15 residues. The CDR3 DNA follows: TGTGCCAGCAGTGAACCGGCTAGAGGGGCAGATACGCAGTATTTT. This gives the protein CASSEPARGADTQYF.

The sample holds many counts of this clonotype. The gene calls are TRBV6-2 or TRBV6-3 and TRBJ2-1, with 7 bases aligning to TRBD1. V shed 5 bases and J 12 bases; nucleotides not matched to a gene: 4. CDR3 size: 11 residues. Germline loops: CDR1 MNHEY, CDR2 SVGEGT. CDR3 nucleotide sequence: TGTGCCAGCAGTAAGGACAGGCCGCAGTTCTTC. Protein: CASSKDRPQFF.

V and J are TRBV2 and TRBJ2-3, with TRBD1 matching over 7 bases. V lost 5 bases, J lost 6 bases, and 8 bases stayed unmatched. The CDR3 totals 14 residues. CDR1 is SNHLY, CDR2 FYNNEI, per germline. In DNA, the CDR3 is TGTGCCAGCAGTTCTAGGACAGGCAGGGATACGCAGTATTTT. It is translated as CASSSRTGRDTQYF.

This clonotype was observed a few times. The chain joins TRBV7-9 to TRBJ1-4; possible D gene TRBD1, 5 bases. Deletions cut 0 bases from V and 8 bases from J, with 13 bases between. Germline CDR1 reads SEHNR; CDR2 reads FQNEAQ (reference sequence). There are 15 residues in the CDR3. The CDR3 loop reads CASSLALAEGEKLFF. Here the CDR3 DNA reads TGTGCCAGCAGCTTAGCGTTGGCCGAGGGGGAAAAACTGTTTTTT.

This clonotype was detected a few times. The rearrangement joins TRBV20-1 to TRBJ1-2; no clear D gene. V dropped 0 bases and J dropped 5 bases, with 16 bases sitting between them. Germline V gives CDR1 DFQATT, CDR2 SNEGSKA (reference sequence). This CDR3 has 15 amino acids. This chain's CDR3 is CSARDFRGRWYGYTF. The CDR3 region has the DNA TGCAGTGCTAGAGATTTTCGGGGAAGGTGGTATGGCTACACCTTC.

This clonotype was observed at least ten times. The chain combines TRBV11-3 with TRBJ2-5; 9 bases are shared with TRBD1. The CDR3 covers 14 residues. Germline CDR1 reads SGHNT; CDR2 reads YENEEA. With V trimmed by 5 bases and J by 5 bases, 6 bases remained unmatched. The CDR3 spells CASSPGTGTETQYF. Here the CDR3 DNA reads TGTGCCAGCAGCCCCGGGACAGGGACGGAGACCCAGTACTTC. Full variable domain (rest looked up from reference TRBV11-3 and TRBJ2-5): EAGVVQSPRYKIIEKKQPVAFWCNPISGHNTLYWYLQNLGQGPELLIRYENEEAVDDSQLPKDRFSAERLKGVDSTLKIQPAELGDSAVYLCASSPGTGTETQYFGPGTRLLVL.

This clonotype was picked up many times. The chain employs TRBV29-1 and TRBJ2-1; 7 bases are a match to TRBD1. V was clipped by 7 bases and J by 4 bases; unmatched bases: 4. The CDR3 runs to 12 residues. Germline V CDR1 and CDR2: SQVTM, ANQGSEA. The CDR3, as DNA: TGCAGCGACGGGACAGCTTACAATGAGCAGTTCTTC. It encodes CSDGTAYNEQFF.